The 4 T cell receptor beta chains reported below all come from one sample, sequenced in a study of spatial heterogeneity in lung cancer. Via MiXCR, TCRdb re-called the 5' RACE reads, giving one row per CDR3 protein. The data hold about 82,000 distinct CDR3 sequences, with approximately 12% observed a single time. Time point: sample taken at primary tumor resection. The study sequenced unsorted whole RNA from tumor, nontumor lung or frozen PBMC. Sequences were derived from PBMCs, sampled at surgery. The receptors come from a male donor with early-stage non-small cell lung cancer.

This chain uses TRBV7-9 with TRBJ2-5; D might be TRBD2 (5 bases). CDR1 SEHNR and CDR2 FQNEAQ come from the germline V gene (reference sequence). The CDR3 extends over 14 amino acids. V was shortened by 2 bases and J by 8 bases, with 15 bases between the two germline ends. CDR3 nucleotide sequence: TGTGCCAGCAGCTTAACGGGCCCTTCGGGAACCCAGTACTTC. Translating it yields CASSLTGPSGTQYF.

J is TRBJ2-3 and V is TRBV5-1; D is perhaps TRBD1 or TRBD2 (6 bases each). V lost 4 bases, J lost 2 bases, and 14 bases lay in between. Per the germline V gene, CDR1 is SGHRS and CDR2 is YFSETQ. CDR3 length: 15 amino acids. The CDR3 sequence is CASSGGGRDTDTQYF. The DNA of the CDR3 is TGCGCCAGCAGCGGAGGGGGTCGGGACACAGATACGCAGTATTTT. Filled out from reference TRBV5-1 and TRBJ2-3, the complete variable domain reads KAGVTQTPRYLIKTRGQQVTLSCSPISGHRSVSWYQQTPGQGLQFLFEYFSETQRNKGNFPGRFSGRQFSNSRSEMNVSTLELGDSALYLCASSGGGRDTDTQYFGPGTRLTVL.

This clonotype was seen more than once but under ten times. The chain combines TRBV20-1 with TRBJ2-1, with TRBD2 identical over 11 bases. The CDR3 runs 15 residues. J was trimmed by 1 base and V by 7 bases; bases with no gene match: 6. CDR1 and CDR2 from the germline V gene are DFQATT and SNEGSKA (reference sequence). DNA for the CDR3: TGCAGTGTCGCGGGACTAGCGGAGTCCTACAATGAGCAGTTCTTC. Translating it yields CSVAGLAESYNEQFF.

The chain combines TRBV20-1 with TRBJ2-5; possibly TRBD1 or TRBD2 for D (5 bases each). Trimming pared 5 bases from V and 4 bases from J, leaving 17 bases between. The germline gives CDR1 DFQATT, CDR2 SNEGSKA (reference sequence). This CDR3 has 14 amino acids. For the CDR3, the DNA is TGCAGTGCTCTCGGACTTGGACAACGAGAGACCCAGTACTTC. Protein sequence: CSALGLGQRETQYF.